This T cell receptor beta chain comes out of a study of blood T cell repertoires in COVID-19. Turning to the study itself: PBMCs, B-cell-depleted T cells, or T cells were the source of the cDNA or gDNA that made up the material.

This CDR3 is built from 13 residues. V lost 1 base and J 3 bases, leaving 7 bases between the germline ends. The germline gives CDR1 SGHTA, CDR2 FQGTGA. Only in-frame clones appear in the TCRdb table, and some are missing; sequencing was by immunoSEQ multiplex PCR. The table shows over 70,000 clones, with more than 80% occurring only once. The rearrangement joins TRBV7-3 to TRBJ2-7; no definite D call. Sequencing was done on a sample of peripheral blood. The clonotype was recovered from a man older than 75 with acute or convalescent COVID-19. The CDR3 protein is CASSLNPGYEQYF. DNA of the CDR3: TGTGCCAGCAGCTTAAACCCAGGCTACGAGCAGTACTTC.